The 30 T cell receptor beta chains below all came from one sample that was sequenced in a study of CD8+CD57+ T cells in acquired aplastic anemia. The authors sequenced patients whose flow cytometry had shown CD8+CD57+ cell expansion. Profiles of TCR beta VDJ and CDR3 were generated from a genomic DNA template. Using its own MiXCR run on the reads, TCRdb lists one record per CDR3 protein. Of 250,000 or so distinct CDR3 sequences listed, around half were seen once; the top ten hold about 8.3%. Material: sorted CD4+, CD8+, or CD8+CD57+ T cells (not recorded which) from PBMCs. These receptor sequences come from a human donor with aplastic anemia.

Remarks on this clonotype: Since a much larger clone is just one base distant, this may be a read error. This rearrangement joins TRBV7-2 to TRBJ2-5, with 8 bases matching TRBD2. The ends lost 2 bases at V and 5 bases at J; junction bases unmatched: 13. Germline V lookup: CDR1 SGHTA, CDR2 FQGNSA. The CDR3 runs to 17 residues. The CDR3 protein is CASSLNGGGPSWETQYF. The DNA for the CDR3 is TGTGCCAGCAGCTTAAACGGGGGGGGGCCGTCTTGGGAGACCCAGTACTTC.

Comment on this clonotype: This may stem from a read error, because a much larger clone lies one nucleotide away. The rearrangement joins TRBV6-4 to TRBJ1-2; TRBD1 agrees at 10 bases. Germline assignment: CDR1 MRHNA and CDR2 SNTAGT. The CDR3 loop spans 16 amino acids. As DNA, the CDR3 is TGTGCCAGCAGTGCCGGAGAGGGGACAGGGGAGGATGGCTACGCCTTC. Translation gives CASSAGEGTGEDGYAF.

This chain uses TRBV15 with TRBJ2-7, with 11 bases matching TRBD1. The CDR3 loop spans 15 amino acids. CDR1 and CDR2 from the germline V gene are LNHNV and YYDKDF (reference sequence). With V trimmed by 7 bases and J by 5 bases, 10 bases remained unmatched. CDR3 nucleotides: TGTGCCACCACCGGTGCCGGGACAGGGGGACACGAGCAGTACTTC. This translates into CATTGAGTGGHEQYF.

This clonotype was seen a handful of times. CDR3: CAWSAGTGYSPLHF. The CDR3 DNA follows: TGTGCCTGGAGTGCAGGGACAGGGTATTCACCCCTCCACTTT. The chain is built from TRBV30 and TRBJ1-6; 9 positions agree with TRBD1. V lost 1 base, J lost 8 bases, and 3 bases stayed unmatched. CDR3 size: 14 residues. Germline V gene lookup returns CDR1 GTSNPN and CDR2 SVGIG (reference sequence).

J is TRBJ2-7 and V is TRBV24-1; D is ambiguous. The tail of the sequence fits TRBJ2-5 better, so the J call may be wrong. The CDR3 is 13 amino acids. Germline V gene data show CDR1 as KGHDR and CDR2 as SFDVKD. The CDR3 protein is CATSDLPGETQYF. CDR3 in DNA: TGTGCCACCAGTGACCTCCCCGGAGAGACCCAGTACTTC.

V usage is TRBV7-4 and J usage is TRBJ1-6, with TRBD1 as a possible D gene (6 bases). The germline gives CDR1 SGHVT, CDR2 SQSDAQ. V was cut by 5 bases and J by 1 base, with 12 bases left in between. There are 16 residues in the CDR3. The CDR3 bases are TGTGCCAGCAGCGTGAGCAGGGGTTCCTATAATTCACCCCTCCACTTT. Translation: CASSVSRGSYNSPLHF.

The chain links TRBV5-1 to TRBJ1-5; D is ambiguous. V lost 1 base, J lost 14 bases, and 13 bases lay in between. Germline CDR1 reads SGHRS; CDR2 reads YFSETQ. The CDR3 extends over 12 amino acids. The CDR3 DNA reads as TGCGCCAGCAGCTTGACCCGTCAGGCCGAGCATTTT. Protein: CASSLTRQAEHF.

Ten or more counts support this clonotype. The chain is built from TRBV12-3 or TRBV12-4 and TRBJ1-2; 10 bases are shared with TRBD1. This CDR3 spans 15 amino acids. With V trimmed by 7 bases and J by 10 bases, 15 bases remained unmatched. Here the CDR3 reads CASNIGTGENVAYTF. In DNA, the CDR3 is TGTGCCAGCAATATCGGGACAGGGGAGAATGTTGCCTACACCTTC.

Comments on this clonotype: Possible read error: a much larger clone is one base away. The J gene is TRBJ2-7, the V gene TRBV7-9; D is tentatively TRBD1 or TRBD2 (5 bases each). The CDR3 has 13 residues. Trimming took off 8 bases at V and 1 base at J, with 12 bases between the two ends. Germline lookup yields CDR1 SEHNR and CDR2 FQNEAQ (reference sequence). As DNA, the CDR3 is TGTGCCAGCGGGGCTGGACTGTCCTACGAGCAGTACTTC. Protein product: CASGAGLSYEQYF.

The chain carries TRBV24-1 and TRBJ1-6; 9 nucleotides align to TRBD1. The germline gives CDR1 KGHDR, CDR2 SFDVKD. V shed 4 bases, J shed 10 bases, and the junction held 7 bases outside the gene matches. The CDR3 totals 15 residues. CDR3 sequence reads: CATSDRTGEASPLHF. CDR3 coding DNA: TGTGCCACCAGTGACCGGACAGGGGAGGCATCACCCCTCCACTTT.

J is TRBJ2-1 and V is TRBV4-3; D might be TRBD2 (6 bases). Deletions cut 0 bases from V and 10 bases from J, with 16 bases between. Germline values: CDR1 LGHNA, CDR2 YSLEER. The CDR3 extends over 15 amino acids. The CDR3 region has the DNA TGCGCCAGCAGCCAAGATCGGGGTAGCGGAGGCGAGCAGTTCTTC. Protein sequence: CASSQDRGSGGEQFF.

V and J are TRBV11-3 and TRBJ2-4; 13 positions agree with TRBD2. Unmatched junction bases numbered 7, after V lost 5 bases and J lost 3 bases. The CDR3 length is 17 residues. Looked up from germline, CDR1 is SGHNT and CDR2 is YENEEA. Here the CDR3 DNA reads TGTGCCAGCAGCCCCCGGGGGACTAGCGGGGTCAAAAACATTCAGTACTTC. Protein sequence: CASSPRGTSGVKNIQYF.

This chain joins TRBV20-1 and TRBJ2-1; TRBD2 agrees at 7 bases. Germline loops: CDR1 DFQATT, CDR2 SNEGSKA (reference sequence). The CDR3 loop spans 17 amino acids. The V gene end was trimmed by 6 bases and the J gene end by 1 base; junction bases not matched to a gene: 15. CDR3 in amino acids: CSASTPQAGVSYNEQFF. DNA for the CDR3: TGCAGTGCCAGCACCCCACAGGCGGGGGTATCCTACAATGAGCAGTTCTTC.

This clonotype was seen at least ten times. This chain links TRBV19 with TRBJ2-1; D is undetermined. V was cut by 6 bases and J by 8 bases, with 23 bases left in between. Germline assignment: CDR1 LNHDA and CDR2 SQIVND (reference sequence). This CDR3 region has 16 residues. The CDR3 DNA reads as TGTGCCAGTAGCTTATTCGGCCCGGAGTCTTTGCATGAGCAGTTCTTC. Its translation: CASSLFGPESLHEQFF.

With respect to this clonotype: A much larger clone differs from this one at a single base, so this may be a read error. Likely a read error: the CDR3 ends without its conserved phenylalanine or tryptophan. Here the CDR3 DNA reads TGTGCCAGCAGCTGGGTCCAGGGCTCCTACAATGAGCAGTTCCTC. Translating gives CASSWVQGSYNEQFL. This chain links TRBV13 with TRBJ2-1, with D tentatively TRBD1 (5 bases). Between the trimmed V and J ends, which lost 4 bases and 0 bases, there was a span of 10 bases. The CDR3 spans 15 residues. Germline CDR1 PRHDT, CDR2 FYEKMQ (reference sequence).

The chain recombines TRBV6-5 with TRBJ2-1, with 10 bases matching TRBD2. Trimming at V came to 8 bases and at J to 13 bases, leaving 8 bases not matched to a gene. Germline V gene lookup returns CDR1 MNHEY and CDR2 SVGAGI. This CDR3 has 12 amino acids. The CDR3 loop reads CASLSGGALQFF. The CDR3 DNA reads as TGTGCCAGCCTAAGCGGGGGGGCCTTACAGTTCTTC.

The chain recombines TRBV7-9 with TRBJ1-2; 8 nucleotides align to TRBD1. J gave up 3 bases and V 4 bases, and 7 bases lay outside the gene matches. The CDR3 is 15 amino acids. From germline, CDR1 is SEHNR and CDR2 FQNEAQ (reference sequence). CDR3 in amino acids: CASSSTDREYYGYTF. In DNA, the CDR3 is TGTGCCAGCAGCTCCACGGACAGGGAGTACTATGGCTACACCTTC.

J is TRBJ2-1 and V is TRBV2; 10 bases line up with TRBD2. V shed 5 bases and J 3 bases; nucleotides not matched to a gene: 4. The CDR3 is 15 amino acids. CDR1 is SNHLY, CDR2 FYNNEI, per germline. The DNA for the CDR3 is TGTGCCAGCAGTACTAGCGGGAATTACTACAATGAGCAGTTCTTC. Translated, it gives CASSTSGNYYNEQFF.

About this clonotype itself: The junction differs from germline at one of its ends, possibly a read error. V usage is TRBV7-9 and J usage is TRBJ2-7; 9 positions match TRBD2. CDR3 length equals 18 residues. Looked up from germline, CDR1 is SEHNR and CDR2 is FQNEAQ (reference sequence). CDR3: CASSLSPASGAGLEEQYF. Here the CDR3 DNA reads TGCGCCAGCAGCTTGTCCCCGGCTAGCGGGGCGGGCCTTGAGGAGCAGTACTTC.

The chain recombines TRBV6-4 with TRBJ2-2; weak D call: TRBD2 (6 bases). The CDR3 has 14 amino acids. V dropped 5 bases and J dropped 5 bases, with 12 bases sitting between them. The germline gives CDR1 MRHNA, CDR2 SNTAGT. CDR3 region: CASSYSAGTGELFF. The CDR3 DNA is TGTGCCAGCAGTTATTCTGCGGGAACCGGGGAGCTGTTTTTT.

At least ten counts were recorded for this clonotype. CDR3 nucleotide sequence: TGTGCCAGCAGCTTGGAGGACAGGGGAAGCACAGATACGCAGTATTTT. This translates into CASSLEDRGSTDTQYF. V is TRBV13 and J is TRBJ2-3; 9 bases line up with TRBD1. The CDR3 is 16 amino acids. The trim removed 3 bases at V and 0 bases at J, leaving 4 bases unmatched. Germline loops: CDR1 PRHDT, CDR2 FYEKMQ (reference sequence).

Only one count was recorded for this clonotype. This rearrangement joins TRBV24-1 to TRBJ2-1; TRBD1 might be the D (6 bases). Germline CDR1 reads KGHDR; CDR2 reads SFDVKD. V lost 5 bases to trimming and J lost 9 bases, with 10 bases between them. This CDR3 spans 12 amino acids. Here the CDR3 reads CATSVTGTEQFF. Here the CDR3 DNA reads TGTGCCACCAGTGTGACAGGTACTGAGCAGTTCTTC.

The rearrangement uses TRBV7-9 and TRBJ2-7; D is undetermined. Germline CDR1 reads SEHNR; CDR2 reads FQNEAQ (reference sequence). Trimming stripped 6 bases from V and 1 base from J, with 10 bases between. There are 13 residues in the CDR3. CDR3: CASSESVSYEQYF. The CDR3 region has the DNA TGTGCCAGCAGTGAATCAGTTTCCTACGAGCAGTACTTC.

This clonotype was observed many times. This rearrangement joins TRBV20-1 to TRBJ2-5; the match to TRBD2 covers 7 bases. This CDR3 has 15 amino acids. CDR1 is DFQATT and CDR2 is SNEGSKA in the germline V gene (reference sequence). After removal of 1 base from V and 4 bases from J, the junction contained 9 bases not matched to a gene. The DNA for the CDR3 is TGCAGTGCTAGAGCTCCGGAGCGGGATCTAGAGACCCAGTACTTC. It translates to CSARAPERDLETQYF.

This clonotype has a count of ten or more. The chain is built from TRBV4-3 and TRBJ2-7, with 13 positions matching TRBD2. V was clipped by 5 bases and J by 7 bases; unmatched bases: 8. Per germline, CDR1 LGHNA and CDR2 YSLEER. The CDR3 runs to 15 residues. The CDR3 sequence: CASSRLAGGREEQYF. Here the CDR3 DNA reads TGCGCCAGCAGCAGACTAGCGGGGGGACGAGAAGAGCAGTACTTC.

The J gene is TRBJ2-1, the V gene TRBV15; TRBD2 matches 8 bases. Germline V lookup: CDR1 LNHNV, CDR2 YYDKDF (reference sequence). J gave up 8 bases and V 0 bases, and 6 bases lay outside the gene matches. There are 15 residues in the CDR3. The CDR3: CATSRDRGTRDEQFF. CDR3 nucleotide sequence: TGTGCCACCAGCAGAGATCGGGGGACTAGGGATGAGCAGTTCTTC.

A few counts support this clonotype. The chain joins TRBV28 to TRBJ2-7; tentatively, D is TRBD2 (6 bases). V dropped 1 base and J dropped 6 bases, with 10 bases sitting between them. The CDR3 spans 13 residues. Germline V gene lookup returns CDR1 MDHEN and CDR2 SYDVKM. The CDR3 is CASSLYTGGEQYF. CDR3 nucleotide sequence: TGTGCCAGCAGTTTATATACCGGGGGCGAGCAGTACTTC. Full variable domain (missing parts from reference TRBV28 and TRBJ2-7): DVKVTQSSRYLVKRTGEKVFLECVQDMDHENMFWYRQDPGLGLRLIYFSYDVKMKEKGDIPEGYSVSREKKERFSLILESASTNQTSMYLCASSLYTGGEQYFGPGTRLTVT.

This clonotype occurred many times. V is TRBV7-8 and J is TRBJ2-7, with D perhaps matching TRBD1 (5 bases). This CDR3 is built from 16 residues. Trimming took off 5 bases at V and 3 bases at J, with 20 bases between the two ends. CDR1 SGHVS and CDR2 FQNEAQ come from the germline V gene. CDR3 DNA: TGTGCCAGCAGCCCCCCGACAGCCTTCACCTACTACGAGCAGTACTTC. Protein sequence: CASSPPTAFTYYEQYF.

This clonotype was counted many times. The V call is TRBV19, the J call TRBJ2-7; maybe TRBD2 (6 bases). V was shortened by 9 bases and J by 2 bases, with 17 bases between the two germline ends. There are 14 residues in the CDR3. CDR1 and CDR2 from the germline V gene are LNHDA and SQIVND (reference sequence). The CDR3 coding sequence is TGTGCCAGCTCAGGGACTGTTGGGCCCTACGAGCAGTACTTC. Amino acids: CASSGTVGPYEQYF.

This clonotype came up many times. The chain has TRBV5-1 and TRBJ2-5; 15 bases match TRBD2. V lost 4 bases and J lost 0; bases outside the gene matches: 4. Germline V gene data show CDR1 as SGHRS and CDR2 as YFSETQ. CDR3 size: 17 residues. The CDR3 DNA reads as TGCGCCAGCAGCCCCGGACTAGCGGGGGGGAACCAAGAGACCCAGTACTTC. This codes for CASSPGLAGGNQETQYF.